The 18 T cell receptor beta chains presented below share a single source sample, sequenced in a study of cytomegalovirus exposure and HLA in healthy donors (dated by TCRdb to about 2017). Library generation was performed with the immunoSEQ multiplex PCR assay. Not all clones reach the TCRdb copy of this immuneACCESS table, which keeps in-frame sequences only. Checked studies attribute under half of the gap to unresolved V genes and leave the rest unexplained. The sample data list roughly 100,000 clones, and roughly 85% of these were observed just once. The leading ten clones occupy 20% to 25% of the sample. The source material was PBMCs. Receptors originate from a man between 18 and 35 years old in good health and CMV-seropositive.

The chain has TRBV4-1 and TRBJ2-1, with 8 bases aligning to TRBD2. Germline CDR1 is MGHRA and CDR2 is YSYEKL. The length of the CDR3 is 15 residues. The junction had 4 bases not matched to a gene; V was cut back by 1 base and J by 5 bases. Here the CDR3 DNA reads TGCGCCAGCAGCCAAGGAGCGGGAGTGGACAATGAGCAGTTCTTC. This translates into CASSQGAGVDNEQFF.

This clone is medium-sized within its sample. J is TRBJ1-3 and V is TRBV10-1, with a possible D match to TRBD1 (5 bases). The germline V and J ends were trimmed by 5 bases and 0 bases, with 11 bases remaining between them. CDR1 and CDR2 from the germline V gene are WNHNN and SYGVQD (reference sequence). The CDR3 has 15 amino acids. The CDR3 nucleotides are TGCGCCAGCAGTTCCCCAGGGTCCTCTGGAAACACCATATATTTT. Protein: CASSSPGSSGNTIYF.

The chain carries TRBV10-3 and TRBJ2-1, with TRBD2 matching over 9 bases. Germline assignment: CDR1 ENHRY and CDR2 SYGVKD. V shed 6 bases and J 8 bases; nucleotides not matched to a gene: 8. The CDR3 is 14 amino acids. CDR3 residues: CAIRRSGRMHEQFF. CDR3 nucleotide sequence: TGTGCCATCAGAAGAAGCGGGAGGATGCATGAGCAGTTCTTC.

This chain links TRBV2 with TRBJ1-1, with 8 bases aligning to TRBD1. CDR3 size: 14 residues. V was clipped by 6 bases and J by 1 base; unmatched bases: 4. The germline gives CDR1 SNHLY, CDR2 FYNNEI. The CDR3 loop reads CASRMDRANTEAFF. CDR3 bases: TGTGCCAGCAGGATGGACAGGGCGAACACTGAAGCTTTCTTT.

This sequence joins TRBV6-1 and TRBJ2-3; TRBD2 aligns across 9 bases. V was pared by 4 bases and J by 4 bases, with 6 bases of the junction left unmatched. Germline V gives CDR1 MNHNS, CDR2 SASEGT. CDR3 length equals 15 residues. The CDR3 nucleotides are TGTGCCAGCAGTGGAGGTAGCGGGAGTTCAGATACGCAGTATTTT. Translation gives CASSGGSGSSDTQYF.

This sequence joins TRBV2 and TRBJ2-1; TRBD2 agrees at 8 bases. V lost 3 bases, J lost 0 bases, and 4 bases stayed unmatched. The CDR3 consists of 16 residues. Germline V gives CDR1 SNHLY, CDR2 FYNNEI. The CDR3 nucleotides read TGTGCCAGCAGTGATAGCGGGAAGAGCTCCTACAATGAGCAGTTCTTC. Translated, it gives CASSDSGKSSYNEQFF. Full variable domain (outside the CDR3, taken from reference TRBV2 and TRBJ2-1): EPEVTQTPSHQVTQMGQEVILRCVPISNHLYFYWYRQILGQKVEFLVSFYNNEISEKSEIFDDQFSVERPDGSNFTLKIRSTKLEDSAMYFCASSDSGKSSYNEQFFGPGTRLTVL.

V is TRBV5-1 and J is TRBJ2-7, with 10 bases matching TRBD1. The length of the CDR3 is 16 residues. With V trimmed by 5 bases and J by 1 base, 9 bases remained unmatched. Germline V CDR1 and CDR2: SGHRS, YFSETQ. In nucleotides, the CDR3 is TGCGCCAGCAGATACCGCCGGGACAGGGGTTCCTACGAGCAGTACTTC. This gives the protein CASRYRRDRGSYEQYF.

J is TRBJ1-2 and V is TRBV5-4, with D unresolved. V lost 1 base and J 2 bases, leaving 6 bases between the germline ends. CDR3 length equals 13 residues. CDR1 is SGHNT and CDR2 is YYREEE in the germline V gene (reference sequence). The DNA of the CDR3 is TGTGCCAGCAGCTTGACAGCCAACTATGGCTACACCTTC. Translation gives CASSLTANYGYTF.

This rearrangement joins TRBV2 to TRBJ2-5; possible D gene TRBD1, 5 bases. This CDR3 comprises 15 residues. CDR1 and CDR2 from the germline V gene are SNHLY and FYNNEI. The V end lost 2 bases, the J end lost 1 base, and 11 bases lay between the germline ends. The CDR3 protein is CASSESPRVQETQYF. DNA for the CDR3: TGTGCCAGCAGTGAATCCCCCAGGGTCCAAGAGACCCAGTACTTC.

The gene calls are TRBV5-5 and TRBJ2-7, with TRBD1 as a possible D gene (5 bases). V gave up 1 base and J gave up 3 bases, with 11 bases separating them. This CDR3 has 14 amino acids. The germline gives CDR1 SGHKS, CDR2 YYEKEE (reference sequence). The CDR3 DNA sequence: TGTGCCAGCAGCTTGCAAGACAGTCACTACGAGCAGTACTTC. It specifies CASSLQDSHYEQYF.

The genes are TRBV13 and TRBJ1-4; 10 positions match TRBD1. The CDR3 extends over 15 amino acids. The germline V gene encodes CDR1 PRHDT and CDR2 FYEKMQ (reference sequence). Trimming at V came to 4 bases and at J to 8 bases, leaving 7 bases not matched to a gene. CDR3: CASSYEGTGDEKLFF. For the CDR3, the DNA is TGTGCCAGCAGCTACGAGGGGACAGGGGACGAAAAACTGTTTTTT. Full variable domain (remainder filled in from reference TRBV13 and TRBJ1-4): AAGVIQSPRHLIKEKRETATLKCYPIPRHDTVYWYQQGPGQDPQFLISFYEKMQSDKGSIPDRFSAQQFSDYHSELNMSSLELGDSALYFCASSYEGTGDEKLFFGSGTQLSVL.

V usage is TRBV2 and J usage is TRBJ1-1; 7 bases map to TRBD1. The CDR3 sequence is 15 residues long. The junction had 10 bases not matched to a gene; V was cut back by 7 bases and J by 2 bases. In germline, CDR1 is SNHLY, CDR2 FYNNEI. CDR3 nucleotide sequence: TGTGCCAGCACTTCCTCGAGGACAGGTAACACTGAAGCTTTCTTT. This encodes CASTSSRTGNTEAFF. Full variable domain (remainder filled in from reference TRBV2 and TRBJ1-1): EPEVTQTPSHQVTQMGQEVILRCVPISNHLYFYWYRQILGQKVEFLVSFYNNEISEKSEIFDDQFSVERPDGSNFTLKIRSTKLEDSAMYFCASTSSRTGNTEAFFGQGTRLTVV.

The V and J genes are TRBV5-1 and TRBJ2-1; 10 positions match TRBD2. Germline V gives CDR1 SGHRS, CDR2 YFSETQ. V trimming: 3 bases; J trimming: 4 bases; junction bases outside the gene matches: 4. This CDR3 is 15 amino acids long. CDR3 bases: TGCGCCAGCAGCTCAGTAGCGGGAGGATACAATGAGCAGTTCTTC. Its protein product is CASSSVAGGYNEQFF. Filled out from reference TRBV5-1 and TRBJ2-1, the complete variable domain reads KAGVTQTPRYLIKTRGQQVTLSCSPISGHRSVSWYQQTPGQGLQFLFEYFSETQRNKGNFPGRFSGRQFSNSRSEMNVSTLELGDSALYLCASSSVAGGYNEQFFGPGTRLTVL.

The chain couples TRBV27 to TRBJ1-4; a possible D gene is TRBD1 (6 bases). Germline CDR1 is MNHEY and CDR2 is SMNVEV (reference sequence). V dropped 6 bases and J dropped 6 bases, with 17 bases sitting between them. The CDR3 runs 15 residues. This CDR3 reads CASSWRGGRYEKLFF. The CDR3, as DNA: TGTGCCAGCAGCTGGAGGGGGGGGAGGTATGAAAAACTGTTTTTT.

This clone appeared a few times. V is TRBV19 and J is TRBJ1-2, with 7 bases fitting TRBD1. Per germline, CDR1 LNHDA and CDR2 SQIVND (reference sequence). This CDR3 is built from 14 residues. The J segment lost 4 bases and the V segment lost 6 bases, leaving 8 bases of the junction unmatched. CDR3 nucleotide sequence: TGTGCCAGTAGGGGGACAGTTGACAGCTATGGCTACACCTTC. This gives the protein CASRGTVDSYGYTF.

This chain uses TRBV6-1 with TRBJ1-1; tentatively, D is TRBD1 (5 bases). Germline V lookup: CDR1 MNHNS, CDR2 SASEGT. Trimming removed 6 bases from V and 5 bases from J, with 13 bases in between. CDR3 length: 13 residues. CDR3 in amino acids: CASSPRVRTEAFF. In DNA form, the CDR3 reads TGTGCCAGCAGCCCCAGGGTAAGGACTGAAGCTTTCTTT.

This clone came up a few times. The chain carries TRBV13 and TRBJ2-7; D is possibly TRBD2 (5 bases). CDR1 PRHDT and CDR2 FYEKMQ come from the germline V gene (reference sequence). V shed 5 bases and J shed 1 base, with 15 bases lying between them. CDR3 size: 15 residues. CDR3 loop: CASSPTFTGSYEQYF. Written as DNA, the CDR3 is TGTGCCAGCAGCCCTACCTTCACGGGATCCTACGAGCAGTACTTC.

The gene calls are TRBV9 and TRBJ2-1; no firm D call. Trimming removed 0 bases from V and 8 bases from J, with 12 bases in between. The V gene's germline CDR1 is SGDLS and CDR2 YYNGEE. The CDR3 loop spans 14 amino acids. In nucleotides, the CDR3 is TGTGCCAGCAGCGTAGAGTCCAGTCTAGATGAGCAGTTCTTC. Protein product: CASSVESSLDEQFF.